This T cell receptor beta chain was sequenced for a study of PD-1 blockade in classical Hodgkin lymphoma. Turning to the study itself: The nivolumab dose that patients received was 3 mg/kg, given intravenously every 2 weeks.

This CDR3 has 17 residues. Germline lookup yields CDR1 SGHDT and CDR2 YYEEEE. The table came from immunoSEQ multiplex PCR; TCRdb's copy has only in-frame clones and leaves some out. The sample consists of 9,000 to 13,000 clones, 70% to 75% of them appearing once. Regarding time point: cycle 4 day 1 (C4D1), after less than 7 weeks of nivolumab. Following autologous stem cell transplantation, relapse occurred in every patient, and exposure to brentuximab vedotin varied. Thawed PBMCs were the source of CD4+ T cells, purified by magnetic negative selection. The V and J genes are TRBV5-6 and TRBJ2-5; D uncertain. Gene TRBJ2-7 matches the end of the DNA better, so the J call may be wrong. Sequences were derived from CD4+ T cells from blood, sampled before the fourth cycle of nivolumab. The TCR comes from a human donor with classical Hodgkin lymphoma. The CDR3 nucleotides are TGTGCCAGCAGCTTGGCCCGCAGGCTAGTTGTGACCCACGAGCAGTACTTC. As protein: CASSLARRLVVTHEQYF.